This T cell receptor (beta chain) is drawn from a study of T cell changes during pregnancy in multiple sclerosis. Using immunoSEQ multiplex PCR, the repertoire was profiled, and TCRdb retains in-frame clones only, with some absent. The table records 55,000 to 65,000 clones, 93% of them present only once. There are 15 residues in the CDR3. J gave up 5 bases and V 3 bases, and 8 bases lay outside the gene matches. The germline V gene encodes CDR1 SGHRS and CDR2 YFSETQ. This clone was recorded once. J is TRBJ2-3 and V is TRBV5-1, with 8 bases identical to TRBD2. The sequence was collected from a female donor with multiple sclerosis, enrolled in a pregnancy study. The sample in question was peripheral blood, obtained after pregnancy. The CDR3 DNA reads as TGCGCCAGCAGCTCATTTAGCGGGATGTTAGATACGCAGTATTTT. This translates into CASSSFSGMLDTQYF.